This entry describes one TCR beta chain. Its antigen is unknown. These data come from a study of blood T cells in healthy people across ages. A sample-barcoded 5' primer and a J-beta primer mix were used in a second PCR of roughly 7 to 11 cycles. MiXCR, run by TCRdb on the 5' RACE reads, gives a single entry per CDR3 protein. Among some 1,500,000 distinct CDR3 sequences listed, under 55% were seen once. Overall study results and limits: Not knowing donor CMV status may have confounded expanded clonotype changes.

Peripheral blood was drawn, about 10 milliliters per donor. Specimen: blood. This clonotype was obtained from a woman between 18 and 29 years old in good health.

CDR3 in amino acids: CASSLGPGGIHEQFF. For the CDR3, the DNA is TGTGCCAGCAGCTTAGGACCAGGGGGAATCCACGAGCAGTTCTTC. The rearrangement uses TRBV7-9 and TRBJ2-1; 7 bases map to TRBD1. Germline V CDR1 and CDR2: SEHNR, FQNEAQ (reference sequence). The CDR3 has 15 residues. Losses at the gene ends were 1 base for V and 10 bases for J; bases not matched to a gene: 10.